This T cell receptor beta chain was found in a study of vaccination and CD4 T cells after COVID-19. Study in general: Either a CEFX pool, an HIV-1 Nef pool, or no peptide was added to control cultures. General study results and limits: The appearance of a median around 90% of reactive clones in convalescent patients occurred only post-vaccination.

Treatment noted: approximately 11-day PBMC culture with coronavirus spike peptide pools or control peptides (ViraFEST assay). This clonotype occurred a few times. The antigen is undetermined. The Oncomine TCR Beta short-read assay was applied to DNA of cultured CD4+ T cells. It was from cultured CD4+ T cells that genomic DNA was extracted. TCRdb redid the calling of the PCR reads with MiXCR, one entry per CDR3 protein. This sample carries roughly 22,000 distinct CDR3 sequences, 32% of them seen once, and the ten largest clones take 12%. The clonotype comes from a human donor with COVID-19. The material sequenced was cultured CD4+ T cells from blood.

In DNA, the CDR3 is TGCAGTGCTAGGGAGACAGCGAACTATGGCTACACCTTC. Amino acid sequence: CSARETANYGYTF. This chain connects TRBV20-1 to TRBJ1-2; D possibly corresponds to TRBD1 (5 bases). Germline V gives CDR1 DFQATT, CDR2 SNEGSKA (reference sequence). V lost 3 bases, J lost 2 bases, and 10 bases lay in between. The CDR3 has 13 amino acids.